This TCR beta chain was identified in a study of OX40 agonist ivuxolimab in advanced cancers. Assay used: immunoSEQ multiplex PCR; TCRdb lists only in-frame clones, some missing. The table lists about 53,000 clones, roughly 84% of them singletons. The CDR3 has 14 amino acids. Looked up from germline, CDR1 is SGHRS and CDR2 is YFSETQ. Unmatched junction bases numbered 0, after V lost 0 bases and J lost 5 bases. The chain joins TRBV5-1 to TRBJ2-1, with TRBD1 identical over 9 bases. This clonotype originated in an adult with an advanced solid tumor such as melanoma, head and neck, liver or kidney cancer. The sample consisted of CD4+ or CD8+ T cells sorted from blood, taken in a trial of the OX40 agonist ivuxolimab. The CDR3 region is CASSLGTGDNEQFF. CDR3 DNA sequence: TGCGCCAGCAGCTTGGGGACAGGGGACAATGAGCAGTTCTTC. Together with reference TRBV5-1 and TRBJ2-1, the CDR3 gives the full variable domain: KAGVTQTPRYLIKTRGQQVTLSCSPISGHRSVSWYQQTPGQGLQFLFEYFSETQRNKGNFPGRFSGRQFSNSRSEMNVSTLELGDSALYLCASSLGTGDNEQFFGPGTRLTVL.